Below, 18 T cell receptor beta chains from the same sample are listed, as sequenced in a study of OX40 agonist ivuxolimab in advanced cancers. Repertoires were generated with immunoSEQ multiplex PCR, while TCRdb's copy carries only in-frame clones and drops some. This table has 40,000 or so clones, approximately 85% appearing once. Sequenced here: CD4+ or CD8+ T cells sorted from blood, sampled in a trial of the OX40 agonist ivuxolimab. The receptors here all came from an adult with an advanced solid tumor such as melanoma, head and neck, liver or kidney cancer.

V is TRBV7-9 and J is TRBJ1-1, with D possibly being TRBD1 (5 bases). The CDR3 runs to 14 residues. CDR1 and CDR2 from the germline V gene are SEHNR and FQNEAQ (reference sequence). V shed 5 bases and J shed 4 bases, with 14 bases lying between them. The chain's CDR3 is CASSLPGGGTEAFF. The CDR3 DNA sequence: TGTGCCAGCAGCCTCCCGGGGGGGGGCACTGAAGCTTTCTTT.

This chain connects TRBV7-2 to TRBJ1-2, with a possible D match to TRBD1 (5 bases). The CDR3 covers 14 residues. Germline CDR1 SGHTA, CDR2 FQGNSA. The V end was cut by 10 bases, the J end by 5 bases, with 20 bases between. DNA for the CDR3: TGTGCCACCGCTGGGGAACAGGCGCCTTATGGCTACACCTTC. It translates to CATAGEQAPYGYTF.

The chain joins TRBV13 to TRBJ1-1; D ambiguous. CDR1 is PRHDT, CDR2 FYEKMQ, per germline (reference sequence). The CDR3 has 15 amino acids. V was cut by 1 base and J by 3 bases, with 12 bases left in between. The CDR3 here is CASSLDSSEDTEAFF. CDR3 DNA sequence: TGTGCCAGCAGCTTAGACAGTTCTGAGGACACTGAAGCTTTCTTT. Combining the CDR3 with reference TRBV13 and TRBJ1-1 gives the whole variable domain AAGVIQSPRHLIKEKRETATLKCYPIPRHDTVYWYQQGPGQDPQFLISFYEKMQSDKGSIPDRFSAQQFSDYHSELNMSSLELGDSALYFCASSLDSSEDTEAFFGQGTRLTVV.

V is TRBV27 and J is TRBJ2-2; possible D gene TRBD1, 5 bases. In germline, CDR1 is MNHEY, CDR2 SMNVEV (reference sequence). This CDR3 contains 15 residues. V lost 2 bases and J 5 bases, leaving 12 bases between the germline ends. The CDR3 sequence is CASSLKRGWTGELFF. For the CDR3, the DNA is TGTGCCAGCAGTTTAAAAAGGGGTTGGACCGGGGAGCTGTTTTTT.

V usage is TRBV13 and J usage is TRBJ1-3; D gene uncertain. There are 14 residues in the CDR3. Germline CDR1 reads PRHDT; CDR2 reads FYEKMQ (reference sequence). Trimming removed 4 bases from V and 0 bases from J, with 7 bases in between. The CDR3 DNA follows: TGTGCCAGCAGCTCGTCCCTCTCTGGAAACACCATATATTTT. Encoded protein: CASSSSLSGNTIYF. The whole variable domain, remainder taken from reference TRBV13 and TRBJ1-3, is AAGVIQSPRHLIKEKRETATLKCYPIPRHDTVYWYQQGPGQDPQFLISFYEKMQSDKGSIPDRFSAQQFSDYHSELNMSSLELGDSALYFCASSSSLSGNTIYFGEGSWLTVV.

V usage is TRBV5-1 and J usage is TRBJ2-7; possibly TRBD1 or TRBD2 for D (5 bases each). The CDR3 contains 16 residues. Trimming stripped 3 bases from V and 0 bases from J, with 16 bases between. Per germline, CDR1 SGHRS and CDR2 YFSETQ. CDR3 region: CASSSPIGASSYEQYF. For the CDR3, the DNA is TGCGCCAGCAGCTCCCCGATCGGGGCTAGCTCCTACGAGCAGTACTTC.

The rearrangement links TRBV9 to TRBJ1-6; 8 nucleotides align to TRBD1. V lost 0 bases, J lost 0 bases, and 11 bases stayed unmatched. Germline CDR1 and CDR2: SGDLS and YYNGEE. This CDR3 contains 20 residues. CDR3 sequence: CASSVGGGGQVASYNSPLHF. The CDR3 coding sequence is TGTGCCAGCAGCGTAGGAGGTGGGGGACAGGTGGCCTCCTATAATTCACCCCTCCACTTT.

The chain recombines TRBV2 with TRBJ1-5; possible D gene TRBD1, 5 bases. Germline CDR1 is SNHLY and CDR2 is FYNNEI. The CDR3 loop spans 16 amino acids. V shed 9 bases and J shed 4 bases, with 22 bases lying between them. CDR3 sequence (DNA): TGTGCCAGATCCGGGACCCTTACCGGGGGGAATCAGCCCCAGCATTTT. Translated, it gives CARSGTLTGGNQPQHF.

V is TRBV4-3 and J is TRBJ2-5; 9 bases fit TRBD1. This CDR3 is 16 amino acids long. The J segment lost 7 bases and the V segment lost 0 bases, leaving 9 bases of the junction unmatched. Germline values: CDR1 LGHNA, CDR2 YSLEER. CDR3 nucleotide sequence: TGCGCCAGCAGCCAAGATGGGACAGGGCCCTTGGGGACCCAGTACTTC. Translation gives CASSQDGTGPLGTQYF.

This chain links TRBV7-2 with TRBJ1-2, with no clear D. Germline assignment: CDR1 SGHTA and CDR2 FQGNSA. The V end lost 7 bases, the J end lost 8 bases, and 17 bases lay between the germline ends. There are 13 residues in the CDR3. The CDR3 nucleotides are TGTGCCAGCACCCACTTAGAGGGAGGAGGCTACACCTTC. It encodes CASTHLEGGGYTF. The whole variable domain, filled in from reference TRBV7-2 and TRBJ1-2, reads GAGVSQSPSNKVTEKGKDVELRCDPISGHTALYWYRQSLGQGLEFLIYFQGNSAPDKSGLPSDRFSAERTGGSVSTLTIQRTQQEDSAVYLCASTHLEGGGYTFGSGTRLTVV.

CDR3 sequence reads: CASTAGGQRNTIYF. Here the CDR3 DNA reads TGTGCCAGCACCGCGGGGGGGCAAAGAAACACCATATATTTT. The V gene is TRBV6-5, the J gene TRBJ1-3; a weak D match, TRBD1 (6 bases). CDR1 is MNHEY, CDR2 SVGAGI, per germline. The CDR3 is 14 residues long. V dropped 7 bases and J dropped 5 bases, with 15 bases sitting between them.

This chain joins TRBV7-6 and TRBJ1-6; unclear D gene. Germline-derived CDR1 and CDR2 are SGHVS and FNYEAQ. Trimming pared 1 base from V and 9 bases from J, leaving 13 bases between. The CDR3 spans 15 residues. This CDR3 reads CASSLEQSSGSPLHF. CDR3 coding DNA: TGTGCCAGCAGCTTAGAACAGAGCAGTGGTTCACCCCTCCACTTT.

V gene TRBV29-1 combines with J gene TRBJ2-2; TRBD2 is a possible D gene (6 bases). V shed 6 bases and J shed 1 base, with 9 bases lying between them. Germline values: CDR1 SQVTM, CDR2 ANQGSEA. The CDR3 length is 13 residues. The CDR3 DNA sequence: TGCAGCGTCTCGGGACTGAACACCGGGGAGCTGTTTTTT. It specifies CSVSGLNTGELFF.

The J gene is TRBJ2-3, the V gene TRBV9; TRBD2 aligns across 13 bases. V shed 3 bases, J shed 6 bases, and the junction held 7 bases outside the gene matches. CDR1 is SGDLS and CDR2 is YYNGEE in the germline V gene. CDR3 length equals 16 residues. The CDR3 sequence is CASSGGTSGVRDTQYF. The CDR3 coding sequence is TGTGCCAGCAGCGGAGGGACTAGCGGGGTGAGGGATACGCAGTATTTT. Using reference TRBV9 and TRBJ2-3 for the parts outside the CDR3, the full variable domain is DSGVTQTPKHLITATGQRVTLRCSPRSGDLSVYWYQQSLDQGLQFLIQYYNGEERAKGNILERFSAQQFPDLHSELNLSSLELGDSALYFCASSGGTSGVRDTQYFGPGTRLTVL.

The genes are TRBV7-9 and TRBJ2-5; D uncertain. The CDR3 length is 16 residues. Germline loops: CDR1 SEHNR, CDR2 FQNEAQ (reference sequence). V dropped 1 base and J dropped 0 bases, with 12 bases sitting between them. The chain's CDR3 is CASSLVEHTYQETQYF. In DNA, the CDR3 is TGTGCCAGCAGCTTAGTGGAGCATACGTACCAAGAGACCCAGTACTTC.

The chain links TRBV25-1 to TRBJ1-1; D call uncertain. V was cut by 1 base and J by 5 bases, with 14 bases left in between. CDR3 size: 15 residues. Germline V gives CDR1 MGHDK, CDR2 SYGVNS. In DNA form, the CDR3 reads TGTGCCAGCAGTGAATTTGGCGTAAGGGATACTGAAGCTTTCTTT. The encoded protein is CASSEFGVRDTEAFF.

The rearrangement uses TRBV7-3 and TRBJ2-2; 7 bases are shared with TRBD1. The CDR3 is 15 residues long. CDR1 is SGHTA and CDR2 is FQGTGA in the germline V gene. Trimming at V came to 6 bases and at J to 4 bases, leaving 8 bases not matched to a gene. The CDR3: CASREEGAVTGELFF. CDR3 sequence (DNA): TGTGCCAGCAGGGAAGAGGGGGCGGTCACCGGGGAGCTGTTTTTT.

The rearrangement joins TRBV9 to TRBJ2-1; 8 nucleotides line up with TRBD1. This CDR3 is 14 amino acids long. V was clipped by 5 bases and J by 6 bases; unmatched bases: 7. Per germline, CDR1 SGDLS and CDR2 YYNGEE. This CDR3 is CASRDRTGSNEQFF. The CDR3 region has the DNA TGTGCCAGCAGAGACCGGACAGGGAGCAATGAGCAGTTCTTC. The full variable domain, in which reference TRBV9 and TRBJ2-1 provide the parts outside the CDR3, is DSGVTQTPKHLITATGQRVTLRCSPRSGDLSVYWYQQSLDQGLQFLIQYYNGEERAKGNILERFSAQQFPDLHSELNLSSLELGDSALYFCASRDRTGSNEQFFGPGTRLTVL.